The text below deals with one T cell receptor beta chain. These data belong to a study of molecular identifiers for immune sequencing clone quantification. In TCRdb, the PCR reads were re-called with MiXCR into one record per CDR3 protein. The sample lists 85,000 to 120,000 distinct CDR3 sequences, about 32% occurring once. The CDR3 spans 16 residues. The V gene end was trimmed by 6 bases and the J gene end by 2 bases; junction bases not matched to a gene: 13. Germline V gives CDR1 SEHNR, CDR2 FQNEAQ (reference sequence). V and J are TRBV7-9 and TRBJ2-7; 7 nucleotides line up with TRBD1. The source material was naive CD8+ T cells from blood, with Jurkat cell RNA spiked in. Subset meaning: FACS-sorted CD8+CD4-CCR7+CD45RA+ naive T cells. This receptor was obtained from a human donor in good health. Some libraries in this study had Jurkat cell RNA spiked in. The CDR3 coding sequence is TGTGCCAGCAGTTCTCCCGGGACAGAGAAACCCTACGAGCAGTACTTC. Protein sequence: CASSSPGTEKPYEQYF.